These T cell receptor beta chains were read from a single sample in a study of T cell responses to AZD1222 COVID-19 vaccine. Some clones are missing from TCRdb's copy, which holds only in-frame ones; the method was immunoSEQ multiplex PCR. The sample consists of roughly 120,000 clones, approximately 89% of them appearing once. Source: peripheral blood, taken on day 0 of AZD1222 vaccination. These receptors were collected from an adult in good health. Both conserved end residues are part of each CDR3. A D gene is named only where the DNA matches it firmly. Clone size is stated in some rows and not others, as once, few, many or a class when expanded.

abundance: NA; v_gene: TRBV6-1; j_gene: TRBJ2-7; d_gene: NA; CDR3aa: CASSEESIGWYEQYF; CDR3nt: TGTGCCAGCAGTGAAGAAAGTATAGGCTGGTACGAGCAGTACTTC
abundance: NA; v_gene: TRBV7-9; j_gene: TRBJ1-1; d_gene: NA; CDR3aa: CASSFAGRNTEAFF; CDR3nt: TGTGCCAGCAGCTTTGCAGGGAGGAACACTGAAGCTTTCTTT
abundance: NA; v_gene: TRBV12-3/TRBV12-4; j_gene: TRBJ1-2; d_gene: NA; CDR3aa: CASSFGRDGYTF; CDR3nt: TGTGCCAGCAGTTTTGGGCGGGATGGCTACACCTTC
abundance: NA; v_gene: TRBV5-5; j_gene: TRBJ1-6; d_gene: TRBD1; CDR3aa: CASSRWTGPSSYNSPLHF; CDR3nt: TGTGCCAGCAGCCGATGGACAGGCCCTAGCTCCTATAATTCACCCCTCCACTTT
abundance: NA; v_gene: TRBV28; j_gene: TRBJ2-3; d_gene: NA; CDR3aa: CASTQGDTQYF; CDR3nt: TGTGCCAGCACGCAGGGGGATACGCAGTATTTT
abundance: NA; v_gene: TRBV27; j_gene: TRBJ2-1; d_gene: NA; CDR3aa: CASSESRSYNEQFF; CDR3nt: TGTGCCAGCAGTGAGTCCCGATCCTACAATGAGCAGTTCTTC
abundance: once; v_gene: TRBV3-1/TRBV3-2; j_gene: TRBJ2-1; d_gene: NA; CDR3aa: CASSQDFGPYQAAYNEQFF; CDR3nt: TGTGCCAGCAGCCAAGATTTTGGACCGTACCAAGCGGCCTACAATGAGCAGTTCTTC
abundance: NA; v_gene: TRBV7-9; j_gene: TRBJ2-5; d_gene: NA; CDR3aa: CASTKGPQETQYF; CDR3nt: TGTGCCAGTACCAAGGGACCCCAAGAGACCCAGTACTTC
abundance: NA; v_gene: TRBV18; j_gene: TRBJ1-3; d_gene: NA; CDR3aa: CASSPTLLRGNTIYF; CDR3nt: TGTGCCAGCTCACCAACACTCCTGAGGGGAAACACCATATATTTT
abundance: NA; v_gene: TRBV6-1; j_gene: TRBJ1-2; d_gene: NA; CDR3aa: CASSEQGFYGYTF; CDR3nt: TGTGCCAGCAGTGAACAGGGTTTCTATGGCTACACCTTC
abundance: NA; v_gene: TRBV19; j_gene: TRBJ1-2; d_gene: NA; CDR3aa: CATALTGSYGYTF; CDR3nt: TGTGCCACGGCCCTGACAGGAAGCTATGGCTACACCTTC
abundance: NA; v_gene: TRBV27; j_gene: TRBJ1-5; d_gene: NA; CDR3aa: CASSSRQVNQPQHF; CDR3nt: TGTGCCAGCAGTTCCCGACAGGTCAATCAGCCCCAGCATTTT
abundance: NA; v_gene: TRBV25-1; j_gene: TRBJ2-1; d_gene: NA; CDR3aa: CASSYSFGEQFF; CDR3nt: TGTGCCAGCAGTTATTCCTTCGGTGAGCAGTTCTTC
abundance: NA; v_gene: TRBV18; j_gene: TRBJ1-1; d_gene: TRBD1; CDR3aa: CASSPAQTGEAFF; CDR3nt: TGTGCCAGCTCACCAGCTCAGACAGGGGAAGCTTTCTTT
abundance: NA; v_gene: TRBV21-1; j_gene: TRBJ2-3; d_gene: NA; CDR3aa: CASSKGGPGTDTQYF; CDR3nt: TGTGCCAGCAGCAAAGGGGGACCGGGCACAGATACGCAGTATTTT
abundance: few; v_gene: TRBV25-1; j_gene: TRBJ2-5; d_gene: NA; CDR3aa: CASSVGRQETQYF; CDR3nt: TGTGCCAGCAGTGTGGGCCGGCAAGAGACCCAGTACTTC
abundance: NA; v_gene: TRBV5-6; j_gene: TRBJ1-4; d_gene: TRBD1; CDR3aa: CASSVGTAELFF; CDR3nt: TGTGCCAGCAGCGTAGGGACAGCTGAACTGTTTTTT
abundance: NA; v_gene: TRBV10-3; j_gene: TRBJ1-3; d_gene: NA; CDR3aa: CAISAGLIGNTIYF; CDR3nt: TGTGCCATCAGTGCAGGGCTAATCGGAAACACCATATATTTT
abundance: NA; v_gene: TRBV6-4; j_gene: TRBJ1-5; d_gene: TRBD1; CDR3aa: CASSEGQVRQPQHF; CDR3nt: TGTGCCAGCAGTGAGGGACAGGTAAGGCAGCCCCAGCATTTT
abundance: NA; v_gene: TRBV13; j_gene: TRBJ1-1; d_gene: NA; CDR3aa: CASSLGSLRGSTEAFF; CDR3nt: TGTGCCAGCAGCTTAGGCTCCCTCAGGGGCAGCACTGAAGCTTTCTTT
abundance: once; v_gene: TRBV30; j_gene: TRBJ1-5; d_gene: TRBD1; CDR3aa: CAWSLGTGNQPQHF; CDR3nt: TGTGCCTGGAGCCTAGGGACAGGGAATCAGCCCCAGCATTTT
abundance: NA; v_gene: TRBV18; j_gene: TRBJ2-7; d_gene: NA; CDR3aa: CASSPPGGYEQYF; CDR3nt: TGTGCCAGCTCACCCCCTGGAGGATACGAGCAGTACTTC
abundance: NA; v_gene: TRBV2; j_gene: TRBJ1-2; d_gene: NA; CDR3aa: CASRSSGSSGYTF; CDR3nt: TGTGCCAGCCGTTCTTCCGGCAGCTCTGGCTACACCTTC
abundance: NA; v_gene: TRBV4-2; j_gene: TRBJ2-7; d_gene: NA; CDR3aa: CASSQEGGGHSYEQYF; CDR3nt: TGTGCCAGCAGCCAAGAGGGAGGGGGCCACTCCTACGAGCAGTACTTC
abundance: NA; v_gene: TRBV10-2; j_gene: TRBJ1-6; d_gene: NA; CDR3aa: CASSVGPGAPLHF; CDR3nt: TGCGCCAGCAGTGTAGGGCCCGGGGCACCCCTCCACTTT
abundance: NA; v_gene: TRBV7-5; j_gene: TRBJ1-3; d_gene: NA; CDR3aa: CVRSRVPSTFEDGLCGNTIYF; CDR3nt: TGTGTCAGAAGCCGCGTCCCCTCAACATTTGAAGATGGATTATGTGGAAACACCATATATTTT
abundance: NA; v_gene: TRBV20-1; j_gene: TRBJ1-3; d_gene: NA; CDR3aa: CSVASGNTIYF; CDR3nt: TGCAGTGTGGCGTCTGGAAACACCATATATTTT
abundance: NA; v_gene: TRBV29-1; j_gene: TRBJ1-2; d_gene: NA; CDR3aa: CSVGDTDHLF; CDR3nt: TGCAGCGTCGGGGACACCGACCACCTATTC
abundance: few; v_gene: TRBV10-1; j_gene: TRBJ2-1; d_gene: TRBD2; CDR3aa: CALTGGRARNEQFF; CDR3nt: TGCGCCTTAACGGGCGGGAGGGCTCGGAATGAGCAGTTCTTC
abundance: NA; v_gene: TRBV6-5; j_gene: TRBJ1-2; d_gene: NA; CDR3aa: CASSSWGSYGYTF; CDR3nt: TGTGCCAGCAGTTCCTGGGGGTCCTATGGCTACACCTTC
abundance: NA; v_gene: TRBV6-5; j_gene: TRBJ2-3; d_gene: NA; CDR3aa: CASSSGTSRGDTQYF; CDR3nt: TGTGCCAGCAGTTCGGGGACCTCCAGAGGGGATACGCAGTATTTT
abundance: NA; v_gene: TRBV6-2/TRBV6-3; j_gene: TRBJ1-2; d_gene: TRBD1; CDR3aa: CASSYTGALNYGYTF; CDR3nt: TGTGCCAGCAGTTACACAGGGGCCCTAAACTATGGCTACACCTTC
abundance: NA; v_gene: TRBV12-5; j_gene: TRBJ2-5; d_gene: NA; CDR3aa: CASGYSGKETQYF; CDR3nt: TGTGCTAGTGGTTATAGCGGAAAAGAGACCCAGTACTTC
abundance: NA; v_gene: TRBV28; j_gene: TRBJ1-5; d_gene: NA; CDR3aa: CASSSDRYNQPQHF; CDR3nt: TGTGCCAGCAGTTCAGACAGATACAATCAGCCCCAGCATTTT
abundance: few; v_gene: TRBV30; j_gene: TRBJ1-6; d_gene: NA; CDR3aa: CACYGAENSPLHF; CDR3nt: TGTGCCTGTTATGGGGCAGAGAATTCACCCCTCCACTTT
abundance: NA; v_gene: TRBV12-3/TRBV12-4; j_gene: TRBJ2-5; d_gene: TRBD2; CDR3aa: CASSLERGTQYF; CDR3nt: TGTGCCAGCAGTTTAGAGCGGGGGACCCAGTACTTC
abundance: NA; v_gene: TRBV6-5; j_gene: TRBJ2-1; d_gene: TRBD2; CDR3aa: CASRSRGGSYNEQFF; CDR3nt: TGTGCCAGCAGGTCTCGGGGGGGCTCCTACAATGAGCAGTTCTTC
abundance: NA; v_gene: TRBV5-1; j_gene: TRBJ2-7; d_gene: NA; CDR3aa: CASSQTSYEQYF; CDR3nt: TGCGCCAGCAGCCAGACTAGTTACGAGCAGTACTTC
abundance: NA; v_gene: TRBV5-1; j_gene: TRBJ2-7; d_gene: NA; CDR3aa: CASSRVRALSYEQYF; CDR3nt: TGCGCCAGCAGCCGGGTGCGAGCTCTCTCCTACGAGCAGTACTTC
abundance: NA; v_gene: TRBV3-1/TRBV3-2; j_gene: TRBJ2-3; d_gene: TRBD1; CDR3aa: CASSFGQGGADTQYF; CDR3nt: TGTGCCAGCAGCTTTGGACAGGGGGGCGCAGATACGCAGTATTTT
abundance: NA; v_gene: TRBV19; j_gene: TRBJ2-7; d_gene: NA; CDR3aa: CASSMDLEGEQYF; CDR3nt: TGTGCCAGTAGTATGGATCTGGAGGGCGAGCAGTACTTC
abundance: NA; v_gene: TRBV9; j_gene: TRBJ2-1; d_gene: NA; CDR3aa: CASSPSPGVDNEQFF; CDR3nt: TGTGCCAGCAGCCCCTCCCCGGGAGTCGACAATGAGCAGTTCTTC
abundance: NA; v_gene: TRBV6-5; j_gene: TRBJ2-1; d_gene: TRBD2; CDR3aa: CASSYGLAGRNEQFF; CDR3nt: TGTGCCAGCAGTTACGGGCTAGCGGGGCGGAATGAGCAGTTCTTC
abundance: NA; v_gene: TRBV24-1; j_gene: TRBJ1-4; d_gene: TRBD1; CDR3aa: CATSPGQGTNEKLFF; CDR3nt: TGTGCCACCAGCCCGGGACAGGGGACTAATGAAAAACTGTTTTTT
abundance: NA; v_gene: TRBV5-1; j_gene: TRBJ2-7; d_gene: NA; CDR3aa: CASSLLGPRDTYEQYF; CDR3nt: TGCGCCAGCAGCCTCCTTGGGCCTCGGGACACATACGAGCAGTACTTC
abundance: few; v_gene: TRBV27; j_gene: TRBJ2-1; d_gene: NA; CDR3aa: CASSRDSTYNEQFF; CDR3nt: TGTGCCAGTTCCCGGGACTCCACCTACAATGAGCAGTTCTTC
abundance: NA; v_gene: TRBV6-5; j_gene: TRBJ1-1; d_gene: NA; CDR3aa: CASSYSRRPLNTEAFF; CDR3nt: TGTGCCAGCAGTTACTCTCGCAGGCCATTGAACACTGAAGCTTTCTTT
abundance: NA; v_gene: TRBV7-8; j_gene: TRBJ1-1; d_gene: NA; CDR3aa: CASSLRGGSELNTEAFF; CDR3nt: TGTGCCAGCAGCTTACGCGGGGGGTCTGAGTTAAACACTGAAGCTTTCTTT
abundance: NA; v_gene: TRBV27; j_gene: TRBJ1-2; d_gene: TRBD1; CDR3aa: CASSSRDRDFYGYTF; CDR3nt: TGTGCCAGCAGTTCCCGGGACAGGGATTTCTATGGCTACACCTTC
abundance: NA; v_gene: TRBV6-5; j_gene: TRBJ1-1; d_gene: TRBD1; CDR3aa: CASSYQGQPNTEAFF; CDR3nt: TGTGCCAGCAGTTACCAGGGACAGCCCAACACTGAAGCTTTCTTT
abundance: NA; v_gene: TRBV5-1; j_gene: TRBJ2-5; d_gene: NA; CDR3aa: CASSPEAGATQTQYF; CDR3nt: TGCGCCAGCAGCCCTGAGGCAGGGGCGACGCAGACCCAGTACTTC
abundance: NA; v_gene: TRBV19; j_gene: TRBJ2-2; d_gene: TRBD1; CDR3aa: CASSISRQGTGELFF; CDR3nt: TGTGCCAGTAGTATATCCCGACAGGGGACCGGGGAGCTGTTTTTT
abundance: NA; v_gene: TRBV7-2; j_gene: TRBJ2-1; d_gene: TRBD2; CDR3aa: CASSQTGGTYNEQFF; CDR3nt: TGTGCCAGCAGTCAAACGGGGGGGACATACAATGAGCAGTTCTTC
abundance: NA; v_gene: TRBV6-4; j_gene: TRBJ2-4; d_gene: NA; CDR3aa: CATGQGGARQNIQYF; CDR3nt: TGTGCCACCGGCCAAGGGGGGGCCAGGCAAAACATTCAGTACTTC
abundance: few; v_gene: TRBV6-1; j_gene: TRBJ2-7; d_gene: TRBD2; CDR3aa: CASSEELAGGYEQYF; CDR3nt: TGTGCCAGCAGTGAGGAACTAGCGGGTGGTTACGAGCAGTACTTC